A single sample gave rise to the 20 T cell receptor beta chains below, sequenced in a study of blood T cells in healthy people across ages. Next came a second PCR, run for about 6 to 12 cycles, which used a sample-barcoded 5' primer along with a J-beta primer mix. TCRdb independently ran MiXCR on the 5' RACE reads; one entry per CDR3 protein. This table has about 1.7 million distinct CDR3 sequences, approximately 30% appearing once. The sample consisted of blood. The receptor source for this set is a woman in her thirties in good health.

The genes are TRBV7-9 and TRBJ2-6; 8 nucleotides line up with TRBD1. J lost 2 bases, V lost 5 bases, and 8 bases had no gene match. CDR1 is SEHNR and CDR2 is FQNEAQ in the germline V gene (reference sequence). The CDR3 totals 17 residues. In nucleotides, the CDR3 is TGTGCCAGCAGCCCTGGGACAGGTCTAACTGGGGCCAACGTCCTGACTTTC. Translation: CASSPGTGLTGANVLTF.

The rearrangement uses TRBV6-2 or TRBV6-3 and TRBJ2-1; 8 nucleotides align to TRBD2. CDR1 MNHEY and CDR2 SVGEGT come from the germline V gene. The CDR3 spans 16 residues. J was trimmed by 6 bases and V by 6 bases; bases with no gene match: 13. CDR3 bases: TGTGCCAGCAGCCCAACCCAGCGGGAGCGGGGCAATGAGCAGTTCTTC. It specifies CASSPTQRERGNEQFF.

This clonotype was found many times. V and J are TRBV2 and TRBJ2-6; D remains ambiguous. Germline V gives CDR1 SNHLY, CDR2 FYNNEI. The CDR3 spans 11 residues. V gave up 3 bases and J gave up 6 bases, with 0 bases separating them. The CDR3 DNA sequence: TGTGCCAGCAGTGAGGCCAACGTCCTGACTTTC. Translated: CASSEANVLTF.

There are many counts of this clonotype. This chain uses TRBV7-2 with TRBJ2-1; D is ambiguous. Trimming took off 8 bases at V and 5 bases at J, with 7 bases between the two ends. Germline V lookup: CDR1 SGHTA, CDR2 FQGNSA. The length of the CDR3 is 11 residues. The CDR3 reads CASRKDNEQFF. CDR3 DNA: TGTGCCAGCCGAAAGGACAATGAGCAGTTCTTC.

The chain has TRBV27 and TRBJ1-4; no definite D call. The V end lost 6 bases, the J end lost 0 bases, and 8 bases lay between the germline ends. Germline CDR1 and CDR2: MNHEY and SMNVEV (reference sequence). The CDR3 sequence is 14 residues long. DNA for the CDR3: TGTGCCAGCAGCGGGTCTGCAACTAATGAAAAACTGTTTTTT. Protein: CASSGSATNEKLFF.

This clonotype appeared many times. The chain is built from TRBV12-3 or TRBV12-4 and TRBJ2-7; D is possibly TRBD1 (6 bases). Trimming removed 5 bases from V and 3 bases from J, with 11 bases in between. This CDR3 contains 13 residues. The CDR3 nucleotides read TGTGCCAGCAGTGCCACAGGGAACTACGAGCAGTACTTC. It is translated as CASSATGNYEQYF.

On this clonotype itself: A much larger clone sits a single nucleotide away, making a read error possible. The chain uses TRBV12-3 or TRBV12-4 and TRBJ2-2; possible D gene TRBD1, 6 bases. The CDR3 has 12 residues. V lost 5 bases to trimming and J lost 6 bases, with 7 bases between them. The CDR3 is CASSTGSGELFF. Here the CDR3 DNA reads TGTGCCAGCAGTACAGGGTCCGGGGAGCTGTTTTTT.

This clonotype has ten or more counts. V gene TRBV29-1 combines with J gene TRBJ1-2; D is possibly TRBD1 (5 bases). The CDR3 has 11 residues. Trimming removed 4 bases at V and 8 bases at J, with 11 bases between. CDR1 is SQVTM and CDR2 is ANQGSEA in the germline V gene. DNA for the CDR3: TGCAGCGTTGTCCGGGACGGCGGCTACACCTTC. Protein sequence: CSVVRDGGYTF.

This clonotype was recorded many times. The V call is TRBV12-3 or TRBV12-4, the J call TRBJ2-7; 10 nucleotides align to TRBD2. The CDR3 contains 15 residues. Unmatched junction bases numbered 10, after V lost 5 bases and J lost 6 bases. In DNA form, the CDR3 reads TGTGCCAGCAGTCTAAGCGGGAGGGCCTTCCCCGAGCAGTACTTC. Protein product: CASSLSGRAFPEQYF.

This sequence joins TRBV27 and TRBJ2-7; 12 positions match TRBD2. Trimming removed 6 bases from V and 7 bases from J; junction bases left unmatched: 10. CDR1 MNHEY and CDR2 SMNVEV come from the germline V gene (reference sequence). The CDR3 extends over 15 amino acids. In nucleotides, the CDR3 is TGTGCCAGCAGCCGACTAGCGGGGGAGGGGAATGAGCAGTACTTC. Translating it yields CASSRLAGEGNEQYF.

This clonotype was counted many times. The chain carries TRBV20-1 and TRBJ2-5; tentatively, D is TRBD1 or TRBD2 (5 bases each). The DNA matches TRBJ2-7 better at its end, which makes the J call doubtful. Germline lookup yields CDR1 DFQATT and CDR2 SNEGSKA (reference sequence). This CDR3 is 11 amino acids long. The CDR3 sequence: CSAGDGYEQYF. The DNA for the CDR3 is TGCAGCGCTGGGGACGGCTACGAGCAGTACTTC.

The CDR3 coding sequence is TGTGCCAGCAGGGAGCGGGAGGTCTCCTACGAGCAGTACTTC. This gives the protein CASREREVSYEQYF. The chain recombines TRBV2 with TRBJ2-7; 9 nucleotides align to TRBD2. CDR1 SNHLY and CDR2 FYNNEI come from the germline V gene. With 6 bases clipped from V and 0 bases from J, the junction kept 3 bases outside the gene matches. The CDR3 is 14 amino acids.

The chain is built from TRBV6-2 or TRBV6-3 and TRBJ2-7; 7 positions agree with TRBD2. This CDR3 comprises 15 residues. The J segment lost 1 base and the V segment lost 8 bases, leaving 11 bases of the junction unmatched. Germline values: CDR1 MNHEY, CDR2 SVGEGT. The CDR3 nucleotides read TGTGCCAGCGCCTTGGGTGGCGGGAGATCCTACGAGCAGTACTTC. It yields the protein CASALGGGRSYEQYF.

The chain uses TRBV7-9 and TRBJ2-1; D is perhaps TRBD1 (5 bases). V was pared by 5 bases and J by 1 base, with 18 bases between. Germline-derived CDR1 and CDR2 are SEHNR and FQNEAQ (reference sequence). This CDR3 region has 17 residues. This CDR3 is CASSPINGARSYNEQFF. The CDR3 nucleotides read TGTGCCAGCAGCCCCATTAATGGGGCCCGATCCTACAATGAGCAGTTCTTC.

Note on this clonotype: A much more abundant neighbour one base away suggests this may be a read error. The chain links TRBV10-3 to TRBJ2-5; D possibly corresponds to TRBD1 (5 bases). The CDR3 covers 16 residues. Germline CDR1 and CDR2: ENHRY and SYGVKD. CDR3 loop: CAIGESSLDIIETQYF. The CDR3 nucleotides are TGTGCCATCGGTGAGTCTTCCCTGGACATAATCGAGACCCAGTACTTC.

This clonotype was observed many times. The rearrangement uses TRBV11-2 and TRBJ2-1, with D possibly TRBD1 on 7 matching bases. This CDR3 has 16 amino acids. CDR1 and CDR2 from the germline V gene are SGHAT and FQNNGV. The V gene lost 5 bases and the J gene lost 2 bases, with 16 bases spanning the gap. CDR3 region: CASSGWRGQPYNEQFF. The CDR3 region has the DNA TGTGCCAGCAGCGGATGGCGGGGACAGCCCTACAATGAGCAGTTCTTC. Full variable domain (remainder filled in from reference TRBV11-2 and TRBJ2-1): EAGVAQSPRYKIIEKRQSVAFWCNPISGHATLYWYQQILGQGPKLLIQFQNNGVVDDSQLPKDRFSAERLKGVDSTLKIQPAKLEDSAVYLCASSGWRGQPYNEQFFGPGTRLTVL.

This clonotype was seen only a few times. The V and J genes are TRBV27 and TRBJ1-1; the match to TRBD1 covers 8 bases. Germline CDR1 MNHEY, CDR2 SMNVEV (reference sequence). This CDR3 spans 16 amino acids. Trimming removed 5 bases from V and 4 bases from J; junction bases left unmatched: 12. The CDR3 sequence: CASSLRTTGGSTEAFF. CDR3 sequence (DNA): TGTGCCAGCAGTCTACGTACAACAGGGGGAAGCACTGAAGCTTTCTTT.

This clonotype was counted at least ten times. The chain's CDR3 is CAVASSYEQYF. CDR3 nucleotides: TGTGCCGTAGCGAGCTCCTACGAGCAGTACTTC. The genes are TRBV10-3 and TRBJ2-7; D might be TRBD2 (5 bases). The germline CDR1 and CDR2 sequences are ENHRY and SYGVKD. The CDR3 length is 11 residues. Trimming took off 11 bases at V and 0 bases at J, with 8 bases between the two ends.

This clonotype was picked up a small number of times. The CDR3: CSAYGAWGNTEAFF. CDR3 sequence (DNA): TGCAGCGCTTACGGGGCATGGGGGAACACTGAAGCTTTCTTT. The V call is TRBV29-1, the J call TRBJ1-1; D possibly corresponds to TRBD1 (5 bases). Germline CDR1 is SQVTM and CDR2 is ANQGSEA. This CDR3 has 14 residues. Trimming stripped 7 bases from V and 1 base from J, with 16 bases between.

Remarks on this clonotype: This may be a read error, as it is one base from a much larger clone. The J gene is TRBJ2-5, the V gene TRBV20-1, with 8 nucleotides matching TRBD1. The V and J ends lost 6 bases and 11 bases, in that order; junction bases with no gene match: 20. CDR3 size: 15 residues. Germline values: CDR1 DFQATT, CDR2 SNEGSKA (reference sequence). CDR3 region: CSAVAGGAFIYVQYF. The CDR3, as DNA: TGCAGTGCAGTTGCAGGGGGCGCTTTCATCTACGTGCAGTACTTC.